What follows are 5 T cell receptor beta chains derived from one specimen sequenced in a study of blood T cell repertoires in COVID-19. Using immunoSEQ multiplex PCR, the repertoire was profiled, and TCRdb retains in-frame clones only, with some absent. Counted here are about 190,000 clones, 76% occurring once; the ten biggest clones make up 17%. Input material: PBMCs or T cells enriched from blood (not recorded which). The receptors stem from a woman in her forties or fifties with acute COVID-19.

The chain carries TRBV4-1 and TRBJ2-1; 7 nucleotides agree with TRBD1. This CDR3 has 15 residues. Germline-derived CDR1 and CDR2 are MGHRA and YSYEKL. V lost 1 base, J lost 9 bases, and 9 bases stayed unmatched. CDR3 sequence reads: CASSQVDREGGEQFF. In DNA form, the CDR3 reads TGCGCCAGCAGCCAAGTAGACAGGGAAGGCGGTGAGCAGTTCTTC.

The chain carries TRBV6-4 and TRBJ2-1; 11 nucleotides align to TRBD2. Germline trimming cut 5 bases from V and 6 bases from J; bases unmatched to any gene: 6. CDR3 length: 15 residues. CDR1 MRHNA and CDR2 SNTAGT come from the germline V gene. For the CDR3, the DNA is TGTGCCAGCAGTATAGCGGGGGGGCAGGGCAATGAGCAGTTCTTC. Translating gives CASSIAGGQGNEQFF.

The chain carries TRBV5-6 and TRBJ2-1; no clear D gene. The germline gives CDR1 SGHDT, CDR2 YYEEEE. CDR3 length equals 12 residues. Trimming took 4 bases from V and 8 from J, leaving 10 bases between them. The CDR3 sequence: CASSAEWDEQFF. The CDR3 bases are TGTGCCAGCAGCGCGGAATGGGATGAGCAGTTCTTC.

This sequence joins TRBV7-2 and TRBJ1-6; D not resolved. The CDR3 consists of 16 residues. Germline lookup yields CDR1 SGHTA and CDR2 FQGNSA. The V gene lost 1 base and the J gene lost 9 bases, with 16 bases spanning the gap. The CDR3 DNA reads TGTGCCAGCAGCTTAGGACGGGTGGGTTACGGTTCACCCCTCCACTTT. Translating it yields CASSLGRVGYGSPLHF. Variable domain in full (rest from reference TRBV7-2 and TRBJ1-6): GAGVSQSPSNKVTEKGKDVELRCDPISGHTALYWYRQSLGQGLEFLIYFQGNSAPDKSGLPSDRFSAERTGGSVSTLTIQRTQQEDSAVYLCASSLGRVGYGSPLHFGNGTRLTVT.

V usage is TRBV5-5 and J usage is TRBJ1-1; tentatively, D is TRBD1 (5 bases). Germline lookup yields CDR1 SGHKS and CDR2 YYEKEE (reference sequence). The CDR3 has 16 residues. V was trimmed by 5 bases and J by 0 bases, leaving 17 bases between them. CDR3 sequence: CASSWQGRAMNTEAFF. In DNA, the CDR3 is TGTGCCAGCAGTTGGCAGGGAAGGGCCATGAACACTGAAGCTTTCTTT. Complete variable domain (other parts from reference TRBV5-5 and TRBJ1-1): DAGVTQSPTHLIKTRGQQVTLRCSPISGHKSVSWYQQVLGQGPQFIFQYYEKEERGRGNFPDRFSARQFPNYSSELNVNALLLGDSALYLCASSWQGRAMNTEAFFGQGTRLTVV.